Listed here is a single T cell receptor (beta chain). This sample stems from a study of blood T cell repertoires in COVID-19. Study at large: Nucleic acid was either cDNA or gDNA, and it came from T cells, B-cell-depleted T cells, or PBMCs.

The V and J ends lost 2 bases and 6 bases respectively, with 5 bases between them. CDR3 length: 12 amino acids. Per the germline V gene, CDR1 is MNHEY and CDR2 is SVGEGT. The method was immunoSEQ multiplex PCR; TCRdb's version includes in-frame clones alone and lacks a portion of them. The table has approximately 260,000 clones, around 86% seen once. The sequence came from a woman aged 60-75 years with active or convalescent COVID-19. The J gene is TRBJ2-1, the V gene TRBV6-2 or TRBV6-3, with D unclear. The sequencing sample was made of peripheral blood. The CDR3 region is CASSYTSNEQFF. As DNA, the CDR3 is TGTGCCAGCAGTTACACGAGCAATGAGCAGTTCTTC.